The entry below gives a single T cell receptor (beta chain) sequence along with its context. Its target antigen remains unknown. It has no much larger one-base neighbor in the sample; base qualities were not kept. Using the deep immunoSEQ assay, multiplex PCR amplified TCR CDR3 regions from genomic DNA. Extracted genomic DNA from each cell subset was spread evenly across all wells of several immunoSEQ 96-well plates, with each plate serving as a replicate. For sorted subsets, around 200 ng genomic DNA, equal to tens of thousands of T cell genomes, was loaded into each replicate PCR. Purified libraries were quantified with a Qubit 3.0 fluorometer, sized on a Bioanalyzer 2100, and re-quantified with the KAPA Library Quantification kit. Every immunoSEQ 96-well plate was sequenced on a dedicated single-read 150-cycle Illumina NextSeq 550 flow cell. The paper's data handling went like this. Because the immunoSEQ output held only junctional sequences and lacked quality scores, the filtering could not match the filtering applied to full-length reads. To assign V/J genes and CDR3, sequences were annotated against IMGT germline references using PyIR, a Python wrapper for IgBLAST v1.9. Reads with weak V/J assignments (E-value above 1e-6), missing CDR3, stop codons, out-of-frame junctions, or ambiguous translated residues were removed. A V3J clonotype was defined by an identical inferred V gene, J gene, and CDR3 amino acid sequence. Percentage overlap between repertoires was calculated by dividing the number of shared unique clonotypes by the size of the smaller repertoire. Three approaches were used to assess repertoire richness: RTK rarefaction, the Chao1 estimator, and Recon v2.1 estimates of unobserved clonotypes. Generation probabilities were computed with OLGA for all TCRbeta clonotypes obtained by the gDNA method from four donors. Sourced from immuneACCESS, this table was stored by TCRdb with only in-frame sequences that have V and J called. A share of the clones is absent; for the studies checked, an unresolved V gene accounts for under half, and the remainder has no known explanation. V, J and clone size were drawn from that table, and D and trimming were deduced from the DNA. This sample gives about 2.2 million clones in total; just under 95% of them show up just once. The ten most abundant clones make up under 2% of the sample.

CD8 naive samples were obtained by positive selection for CCR7 among CD45RO-negative cells, yielding a CD45RA+CCR7+ population from which TemRA cells were excluded. Donors were healthy HIV-negative adults with no recently reported acute infections or vaccinations. Every donor was a Caucasian adult residing in Nashville, Tennessee, USA. After blood collection by leukapheresis, PBMCs were isolated using Ficoll-Histopaque density gradient centrifugation and then cryopreserved in the vapor phase of liquid nitrogen. Analytical flow cytometry was used to check the purity and quantity of each magnetically sorted T cell population. Genomic DNA was isolated from each sorted fraction and quantified by UV absorbance on a Nanodrop 2000c. The entry originates in a study of shared clonotypes between healthy human individuals (TCRdb year 2020). Regarding the complete study: A few men and a couple of women, aged 18 to 49 years, made up the cohort. For each donor, CD4 naive and CD4 memory were each given three plates, CD8 naive was given two plates, and CD8 memory was given one plate. To estimate repertoire size and how much clonotype sharing occurs between individuals, the study deeply sequenced the blood TCR repertoires of several healthy adults. To increase sequencing depth and limit assay-specific biases, different laboratories used diverse techniques to prepare libraries and sequence TCR repertoires. Leukapheresis yielded between about 0.8 and 9.5 billion PBMCs per donor.

Here is what the overall study found, with its caveats: Naive subsets generally had larger estimated clonotype richness than memory subsets. When several donors were compared, the shared fraction of clonotypes was around 5% for naive CD4, around 3.6% for naive CD8, 2% to 2.5% for memory CD4, and roughly 0.4% for memory CD8. Pairwise subsampling indicated that sequencing depth was expected to affect the degree of clonotype sharing among donors. Incomplete sequencing was indicated by rarefaction of sorted-subset datasets, despite the large sequencing depth. The genetic and exposure-history diversity represented was limited by the small number of donors. Sampling was limited to blood, and TCR repertoires in tissue likely differ from TCR repertoires in blood. Compared with non-shared clonotypes, the clonotypes found in all four sorted-subset donors had higher generation probabilities.

This TCR derives from a man between 18 and 35 years old in good health. Some clones in this sample may be carry-over from other donors' samples. The sequencing sample was made of naive CD8+ T cells from PBMCs. The cell subset or site label on this specimen signifies: CD45RA+CCR7+.

DNA sequence: TGTGCCAGCAGTTTAAGGGCAGTGGCGAACACCGGGGAGCTGTTTTTT. This translates into CASSLRAVANTGELFF. The V gene is TRBV27 and the J gene is TRBJ2-2, with no reliable assignment of the D segment. Its CDR3 holds 16 amino acids, cysteine through phenylalanine. Kept here is only the CDR3 DNA, which spans 48 bases and is read in frame from base 1. According to the germline V gene (reference sequence), CDR1 reads MNHEY and CDR2 reads SMNVEV. The junction shows trimming of 2 bases on V and 0 bases on J, plus 10 bases between the germline ends.